Given below is one TCR beta chain in context. The entry originates in a study of tumor-infiltrating lymphocytes in primary liver carcinoma. V was pared by 7 bases and J by 3 bases, with 13 bases between. The CDR3 contains 14 residues. Germline V lookup: CDR1 SEHNR, CDR2 FQNEAQ (reference sequence). Germline DNA was extracted alongside blood RNA, which was obtained from unsorted whole blood. The investigators made TCR beta cDNA from roughly 0.45 ug total RNA, using a constant-region primer. Three nested multiplex PCR rounds of slightly modified ARM-PCR generated TCR beta libraries. The two initial PCR rounds, 9 to 11 cycles each, used TRBV1-TRBV30 forward and C-beta reverse primers. Using its own MiXCR run on the multiplex PCR reads, TCRdb lists one record per CDR3 protein. Counted here are about 200,000 distinct CDR3 sequences, about 61% occurring once; the ten biggest clones make up about 7.1%.

Sequenced input: peripheral blood. This TCR was sampled from a woman aged 55-70 years with primary liver carcinoma and hepatitis B virus infection. The gene calls are TRBV7-9 and TRBJ2-4, with a tentative D call TRBD1 (7 bases). CDR3 amino acids: CASKEGAGKNIQYF. CDR3 bases: TGTGCCAGCAAGGAGGGGGCAGGCAAAAACATTCAGTACTTC.